One TCR beta chain is described in this entry. In the authors' workflow: Estimation of nucleated cell counts relied on the amplification of reference gene primers. Generated by immunoSEQ multiplex PCR, the TCRdb table keeps only in-frame clones and is missing some. V, J and clone size derive from that table, while D and trimming were established from the DNA sequence. The profile covers 200,000 to 300,000 clones, with more than 75% appearing a single time and 3% to 3.5% taken by the ten largest. These data belong to a study of blood T cell repertoires in COVID-19. On the study more broadly: Whether acute or convalescent, the COVID-19 samples came from the United States, Italy and Spain.

Trimming shortened V by 7 bases and J by 4 bases, and 22 bases separated the two germline ends. This CDR3 has 16 residues. Germline V gene lookup returns CDR1 SNHLY and CDR2 FYNNEI. The sequence came from a woman between 25 and 40 years old who had recovered from COVID-19. Sequenced input: peripheral blood. The chain couples TRBV2 to TRBJ1-1; D is ambiguous. The CDR3 DNA reads TGTGCCAGCACCGAGGAGGGAGTCGGCCTGGGCACTGAAGCTTTCTTT. It codes for CASTEEGVGLGTEAFF.